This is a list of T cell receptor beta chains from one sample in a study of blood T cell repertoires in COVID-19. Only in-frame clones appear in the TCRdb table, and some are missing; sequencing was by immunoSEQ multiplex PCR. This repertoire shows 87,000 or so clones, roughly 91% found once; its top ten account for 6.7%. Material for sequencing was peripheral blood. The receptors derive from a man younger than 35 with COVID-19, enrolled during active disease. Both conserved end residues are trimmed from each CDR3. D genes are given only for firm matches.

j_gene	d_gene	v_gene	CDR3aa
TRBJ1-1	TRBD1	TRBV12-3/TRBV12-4	ASSTLSGQGAF
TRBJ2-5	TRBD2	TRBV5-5	ASSPRIPGRFQETQY
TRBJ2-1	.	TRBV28	ASSSPSGSPNNEQF
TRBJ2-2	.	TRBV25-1	ASSESGRANTGELF
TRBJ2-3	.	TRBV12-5	ASGLRGFTDTQY
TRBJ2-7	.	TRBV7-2	ASSPSGQGGWYEQY
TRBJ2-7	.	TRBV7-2	ASSPDAGVAEQY
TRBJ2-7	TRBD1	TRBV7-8	ASSLVPDRVYEQY
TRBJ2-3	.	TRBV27	ASSLWTTSTDTQY
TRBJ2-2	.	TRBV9	ASSVGLNTGELF
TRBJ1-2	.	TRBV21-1	ASSKGGQIHYGYT
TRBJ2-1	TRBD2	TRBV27	ASSPPGLTNNEQF
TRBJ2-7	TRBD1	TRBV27	ASSPTRTGASYEQY